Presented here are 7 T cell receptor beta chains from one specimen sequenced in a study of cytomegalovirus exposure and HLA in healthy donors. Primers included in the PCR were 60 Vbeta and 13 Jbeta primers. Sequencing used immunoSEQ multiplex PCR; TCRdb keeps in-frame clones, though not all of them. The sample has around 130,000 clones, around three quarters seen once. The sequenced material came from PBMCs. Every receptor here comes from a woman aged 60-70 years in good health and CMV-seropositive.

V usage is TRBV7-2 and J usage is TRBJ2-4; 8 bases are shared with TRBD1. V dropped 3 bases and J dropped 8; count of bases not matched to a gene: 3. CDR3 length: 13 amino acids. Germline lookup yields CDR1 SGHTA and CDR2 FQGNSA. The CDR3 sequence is CASSFGTGDIQYF. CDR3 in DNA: TGTGCCAGCAGCTTCGGGACAGGTGACATTCAGTACTTC. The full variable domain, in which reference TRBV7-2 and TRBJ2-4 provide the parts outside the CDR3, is GAGVSQSPSNKVTEKGKDVELRCDPISGHTALYWYRQSLGQGLEFLIYFQGNSAPDKSGLPSDRFSAERTGGSVSTLTIQRTQQEDSAVYLCASSFGTGDIQYFGAGTRLSVL.

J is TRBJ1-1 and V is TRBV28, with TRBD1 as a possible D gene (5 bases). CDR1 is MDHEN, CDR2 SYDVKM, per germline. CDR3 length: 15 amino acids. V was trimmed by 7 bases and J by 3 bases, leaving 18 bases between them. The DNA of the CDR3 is TGTGCCAGCACCTCCTTGGGGGGAGGGTACACTGAAGCTTTCTTT. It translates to CASTSLGGGYTEAFF.

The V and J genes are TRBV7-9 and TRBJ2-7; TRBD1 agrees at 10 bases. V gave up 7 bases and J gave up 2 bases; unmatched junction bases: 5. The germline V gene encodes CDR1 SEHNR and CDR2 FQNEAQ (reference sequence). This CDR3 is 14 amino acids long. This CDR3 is CASTRQGAPYEQYF. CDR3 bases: TGTGCCAGCACCCGACAGGGGGCCCCCTACGAGCAGTACTTC.

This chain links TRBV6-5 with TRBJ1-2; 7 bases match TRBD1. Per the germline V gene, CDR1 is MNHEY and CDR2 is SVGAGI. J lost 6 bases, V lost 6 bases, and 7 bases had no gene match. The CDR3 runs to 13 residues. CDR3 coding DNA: TGTGCCAGCAGCCGATCCAGGGGGAATGGCTACACCTTC. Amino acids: CASSRSRGNGYTF.

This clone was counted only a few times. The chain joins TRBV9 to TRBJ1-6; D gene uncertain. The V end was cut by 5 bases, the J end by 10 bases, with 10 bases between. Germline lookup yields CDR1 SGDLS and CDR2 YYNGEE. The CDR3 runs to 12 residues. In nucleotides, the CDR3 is TGTGCCAGCAGGGGAGAGGAATCACCCCTCCACTTT. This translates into CASRGEESPLHF.

CDR3: CASSYNQGIEAFF. Written as DNA, the CDR3 is TGCGCCAGCAGCTACAACCAGGGGATCGAAGCTTTCTTT. This sequence joins TRBV5-1 and TRBJ1-1, with D perhaps TRBD1 (6 bases). The germline CDR1 and CDR2 sequences are SGHRS and YFSETQ. V lost 3 bases and J 8 bases, leaving 14 bases between the germline ends. The CDR3 length is 13 residues.

CDR3 loop: CASSLYAGAEEKLFF. The CDR3 DNA reads TGTGCCAGCAGTCTCTATGCAGGGGCAGAAGAAAAACTGTTTTTT. This sequence joins TRBV6-1 and TRBJ1-4; TRBD1 is a possible D gene (6 bases). The CDR3 spans 15 residues. Trimming stripped 5 bases from V and 8 bases from J, with 18 bases between. Germline CDR1 MNHNS, CDR2 SASEGT.